This entry concerns a single T cell receptor beta chain. Its antigen is unidentified. At one end, the junction sequence differs from germline, possibly due to a read error. Germline V lookup: CDR1 SGHTA, CDR2 FQGNSA. The CDR3 extends over 16 amino acids. The sample is drawn from a study of T cells in Graves' hyperthyroidism and ophthalmopathy. It was RNA transcripts that yielded the amplified TCR beta CDR3 regions. Primed by the HTBI set, a first-round RT-PCR was run on the TCR CDR3. MiXCR was run by TCRdb on the multiplex PCR reads, yielding one entry per CDR3 protein. The table records hundreds of thousands of distinct CDR3 sequences, about 12% of them present only once. Points from the study as a whole: Blood held most thyroid clonotypes expanded above 0.001 frequency.

The V and J genes are TRBV7-2 and TRBJ2-5, with 9 bases that match TRBD2. The specimen was blood. The TCR sequence derives from a woman between 18 and 29 years old with Graves' hyperthyroidism. The CDR3 nucleotides are TGCGCCAGCATGAAGGTGGCGGGAGGGAGAAAAGAGACCCAGTACTTC. This codes for CASMKVAGGRKETQYF.